These T cell receptor beta chains were read from a single sample in a study of beta chain features in type 1 diabetes. This table comes from immunoSEQ multiplex PCR, and its TCRdb copy is limited to in-frame clones, with some not included. The sample holds around 280,000 clones, around 16% seen once. The sample was naive CD4+ T cells from blood. These receptors came from a man younger than 35 with type 1 diabetes. The CDR3 runs from the conserved cysteine through the conserved F or W. D genes are given only for firm matches. Part of the rows lack a size; the others show once, few, many or a class for expanded clones.

TRBJ1-5,few,TRBV5-1,TRBD1,CASSFTGDSNQPQHF,TGCGCCAGCAGCTTTACAGGGGACAGCAATCAGCCCCAGCATTTT
TRBJ2-7,few,TRBV6-5,TRBD1,CASSYSRDRPTYEQYF,TGTGCCAGCAGTTACTCGCGGGACAGGCCTACCTACGAGCAGTACTTC
TRBJ2-4,.,TRBV4-1,.,CASSQVVRLAKNIQYF,TGCGCCAGCAGCCAAGTGGTCAGACTAGCCAAAAACATTCAGTACTTC
TRBJ2-2,.,TRBV30,TRBD1,CAQTGANTGELFF,TGTGCCCAGACAGGGGCGAACACCGGGGAGCTGTTTTTT
TRBJ1-4,.,TRBV5-1,.,CASSYGREEKLFF,TGCGCCAGCTCCTACGGACGGGAAGAAAAACTGTTTTTT
TRBJ2-5,.,TRBV7-9,TRBD2,CASSLPSGMRETQYF,TGTGCCAGCAGCTTACCTAGCGGGATGAGAGAGACCCAGTACTTC
TRBJ2-7,few,TRBV7-9,.,CASSLRTLTQYF,TGTGCCAGCAGCTTACGGACTCTTACTCAGTACTTC
TRBJ2-1,few,TRBV5-1,.,CASSSARDEQFF,TGCGCCAGCAGCTCCGCCCGGGATGAGCAGTTCTTC
TRBJ1-1,.,TRBV6-5,.,CASIGGLRTEAFF,TGTGCCAGCATCGGGGGGTTGAGAACTGAAGCTTTCTTT
TRBJ2-7,.,TRBV30,TRBD2,CAWSGAGGYEQYF,TGTGCCTGGAGTGGAGCGGGGGGTTACGAGCAGTACTTC
TRBJ2-1,few,TRBV5-4,TRBD1,CASSSGQASSSYNEQFF,TGTGCCAGCAGCTCTGGACAGGCCTCGAGCTCCTACAATGAGCAGTTCTTC
TRBJ1-2,.,TRBV30,.,CAWTVRSTTYGYTF,TGTGCCTGGACCGTACGGTCAACCACCTATGGCTACACCTTC
TRBJ1-6,.,TRBV10-3,TRBD1,CAISESRGGNNSPLHF,TGTGCCATCAGTGAGTCTCGAGGGGGCAATAATTCACCCCTCCACTTT